This T cell receptor beta chain appears in the sequencing data of a study of blood T cell repertoires in COVID-19. Looking at the study overall: There were acute and convalescent COVID-19 samples, and they came from the United States, Italy and Spain.

This clone occurred once. Germline V gives CDR1 SQVTM, CDR2 ANQGSEA. The germline V and J ends were trimmed by 7 bases and 0 bases, with 13 bases remaining between them. CDR3 length: 13 amino acids. Seattle patients were enrolled during active infection and followed longitudinally. Clones were sequenced by immunoSEQ multiplex PCR, and TCRdb holds only the in-frame ones, with some missing. The sample shows tens of thousands of clones, 85% to 95% of them seen only once. The chain carries TRBV29-1 and TRBJ2-7; D remains unclear. The sequenced sample consisted of peripheral blood. The receptor comes from a man between 50 and 59 years old with COVID-19, enrolled during active disease. As DNA, the CDR3 is TGCAGCGCCCTTGGAGCAGACTCCTACGAGCAGTACTTC. It codes for CSALGADSYEQYF.